This TCR beta chain was retrieved from a study of beta chain features in type 1 diabetes. Sequencing targeted expressed TCRB transcripts, as all isolated RNA had been reverse transcribed. The table came from immunoSEQ multiplex PCR; TCRdb's copy has only in-frame clones and leaves some out. Here the sample spans 500,000 to 850,000 clones, over 11% being singletons. Central memory, naive, regulatory and stem cell-like memory CD4+ cells were sorted by CD45RO/CCR7/CD25/CD127/CD95/CD27. Study outcomes and limitations: The study found that naive, central memory and Treg TCRB repertoires appeared more similar in patients than in healthy donors. Shorter TCRB CDR3s, moderately but significantly so, marked every one of the four CD4+ subsets in Type 1 diabetes patients.

The germline gives CDR1 LGHNA, CDR2 YNFKEQ. Trimming took 4 bases from V and 2 from J; bases not matched to a gene: 12. The CDR3 consists of 17 residues. This clone came up a few times. Its antigen remains unknown. This receptor was taken from a man aged 18 to 29 with type 1 diabetes. The chain uses TRBV4-2 and TRBJ2-5, with 8 bases fitting TRBD2. The sequenced sample was naive CD4+ T cells from blood. Here the CDR3 DNA reads TGTGCCAGCAGCCGCCGTTCGCCGGGACTAGGACAAGAGACCCAGTACTTC. The encoded protein is CASSRRSPGLGQETQYF.